Shown below are 27 T cell receptor beta chains from a single sample sequenced in a study of blood T cell repertoires in COVID-19. Using immunoSEQ multiplex PCR, the repertoire was profiled, and TCRdb retains in-frame clones only, with some absent. The sample records about 220,000 clones, about 80% being singletons. Sequenced: peripheral blood. The source of these receptors is a woman in her thirties who had recovered from COVID-19.

The chain carries TRBV3-1 (or the pseudogene TRBV3-2) and TRBJ1-2, with 12 bases matching TRBD1. Trimming removed 1 base from V and 1 base from J; junction bases left unmatched: 7. The CDR3 consists of 18 residues. Germline V lookup: CDR1 LGHDT, CDR2 YNNKEL (reference sequence). This CDR3 is CASSQAGDRGPLNYGYTF. The CDR3 DNA sequence: TGTGCCAGCAGCCAAGCCGGGGACAGGGGGCCCCTTAACTATGGCTACACCTTC.

The chain is built from TRBV6-5 and TRBJ2-7, with D hard to call. Trimming left V 5 bases short and J 3 bases short, with 11 bases between. This CDR3 contains 13 residues. In germline, CDR1 is MNHEY, CDR2 SVGAGI. The CDR3: CASSMGLDYEQYF. The DNA for the CDR3 is TGTGCCAGCAGTATGGGCCTCGACTACGAGCAGTACTTC.

V is TRBV6-5 and J is TRBJ1-2; D gene unclear. Per the germline V gene, CDR1 is MNHEY and CDR2 is SVGAGI. V was trimmed by 5 bases and J by 0 bases, leaving 10 bases between them. The CDR3 totals 14 residues. CDR3 in amino acids: CASSTGRANYGYTF. CDR3 DNA: TGTGCCAGCAGTACCGGGAGAGCTAACTATGGCTACACCTTC.

In regard to this clone: Since a much larger clone is just one base distant, this may be a read error. Within the sample, other DNA sequences also encode this same CDR3. The chain has TRBV9 and TRBJ2-7; 8 positions agree with TRBD1. Per germline, CDR1 SGDLS and CDR2 YYNGEE. Germline trimming cut 0 bases from V and 2 bases from J; bases unmatched to any gene: 1. The CDR3 has 14 residues. Here the CDR3 reads CASSVGTGTYEQYF. CDR3 DNA sequence: TGTGCCAGCAGCGTAGGGACAGGGACCTACGAGCAGTACTTC.

The rearrangement uses TRBV24-1 and TRBJ1-2; 11 positions match TRBD1. This CDR3 is 15 amino acids long. CDR1 and CDR2 from the germline V gene are KGHDR and SFDVKD. The V segment lost 3 bases and the J segment 8 bases; nucleotides outside the gene matches: 7. DNA of the CDR3: TGTGCCACCAGTGATAATGGACAGGGGGCGGGAGGCTACACCTTC. Translated: CATSDNGQGAGGYTF.

This chain uses TRBV9 with TRBJ2-2, with D possibly being TRBD1 (5 bases). This CDR3 region has 17 residues. V dropped 1 base and J dropped 8 bases, with 21 bases sitting between them. The germline V gene encodes CDR1 SGDLS and CDR2 YYNGEE. CDR3 DNA: TGTGCCAGCAGCGTACTCAGGGCCACCTTCACCTGGGGGGAGCTGTTTTTT. Amino acids: CASSVLRATFTWGELFF.

This clone was counted a single time. The gene calls are TRBV3-1 (or the pseudogene TRBV3-2) and TRBJ2-3, with 8 nucleotides matching TRBD2. CDR1 LGHDT and CDR2 YNNKEL come from the germline V gene (reference sequence). The CDR3 covers 18 residues. V gave up 1 base and J gave up 2 bases; unmatched junction bases: 11. This chain's CDR3 is CASSQVFLAGFYTDTQYF. The CDR3 bases are TGTGCCAGCAGCCAAGTTTTCCTAGCGGGTTTTTACACAGATACGCAGTATTTT.

Details on this clone: A junction boundary mismatches the germline segment, possibly from a read error. Other DNA sequences of this sample code for an identical CDR3. The rearrangement joins TRBV5-5 to TRBJ1-4, with 7 bases that match TRBD1. CDR1 and CDR2 (germline): SGHKS, YYEKEE (reference sequence). This CDR3 is built from 15 residues. The DNA of the CDR3 is TGTGCCAGTAGCTTTATTGGACAGGCTAATGAAAAACTGTTTTTT. As protein: CASSFIGQANEKLFF.

The genes are TRBV9 and TRBJ2-7; weak D call: TRBD2 (6 bases). V dropped 0 bases and J dropped 1 base, with 14 bases sitting between them. The CDR3 consists of 16 residues. Per the germline V gene, CDR1 is SGDLS and CDR2 is YYNGEE. The CDR3 DNA reads TGTGCCAGCAGCGTAGGGGGCCAGGGACTTTCCTACGAGCAGTACTTC. The encoded protein is CASSVGGQGLSYEQYF.

The V call is TRBV7-9, the J call TRBJ2-1; 11 nucleotides align to TRBD2. Per germline, CDR1 SEHNR and CDR2 FQNEAQ (reference sequence). The CDR3 runs to 17 residues. The ends lost 5 bases at V and 8 bases at J; junction bases unmatched: 14. The CDR3 sequence is CASSPLVVAGGLDEQFF. The DNA of the CDR3 is TGTGCCAGCAGCCCACTAGTGGTAGCGGGAGGGCTTGATGAGCAGTTCTTC.

V gene TRBV7-9 combines with J gene TRBJ2-1, with 9 bases identical to TRBD2. CDR1 and CDR2 from the germline V gene are SEHNR and FQNEAQ (reference sequence). The CDR3 totals 14 residues. This CDR3 is CAHTGLAGSNEQFF. The CDR3 DNA is TGTGCTCATACGGGGCTAGCGGGATCCAATGAGCAGTTCTTC.

CDR3 DNA: TGTGCCACCAGTGATCTGACACCCCATTCCACTGAAGCTTTCTTT. Translating it yields CATSDLTPHSTEAFF. The rearrangement uses TRBV24-1 and TRBJ1-1, with D unclear. The CDR3 has 15 residues. Germline V gene data show CDR1 as KGHDR and CDR2 as SFDVKD. Trimming shortened V by 3 bases and J by 4 bases, and 14 bases separated the two germline ends.

The J gene is TRBJ2-1, the V gene TRBV4-1, with 10 nucleotides matching TRBD2. In germline, CDR1 is MGHRA, CDR2 YSYEKL. The CDR3 has 15 residues. J gave up 10 bases and V 4 bases, and 10 bases lay outside the gene matches. CDR3 in DNA: TGCGCCAGCAGCCTCTTCCGGGATAGCGGGAGGGAGCAGTTCTTC. This encodes CASSLFRDSGREQFF.

The chain recombines TRBV4-2 with TRBJ2-5; the match to TRBD2 covers 9 bases. This CDR3 region has 14 residues. Germline-derived CDR1 and CDR2 are LGHNA and YNFKEQ. The J segment lost 2 bases and the V segment lost 4 bases, leaving 2 bases of the junction unmatched. Here the CDR3 DNA reads TGTGCCAGCAGCCCCGGACTAGCGCAAGAGACCCAGTACTTC. It encodes CASSPGLAQETQYF.

The chain carries TRBV6-1 and TRBJ2-3; D possibly corresponds to TRBD1 (6 bases). This CDR3 is 15 amino acids long. Between the trimmed V and J ends, which lost 2 bases and 0 bases, there was a span of 9 bases. Germline CDR1 reads MNHNS; CDR2 reads SASEGT. CDR3 coding DNA: TGTGCCAGCAGTGAATGGACAGAGAGCACAGATACGCAGTATTTT. It is translated as CASSEWTESTDTQYF.

The chain links TRBV30 to TRBJ2-3; D is possibly TRBD1 (6 bases). This CDR3 contains 12 residues. The germline V and J ends were trimmed by 8 bases and 2 bases, with 11 bases remaining between them. Per germline, CDR1 GTSNPN and CDR2 SVGIG (reference sequence). The CDR3 DNA reads as TGTGCCCGCGGACAGACCACAGATACGCAGTATTTT. This gives the protein CARGQTTDTQYF.

DNA of the CDR3: TGTGCCAGCAGCTTATGGGGTGCGCGGGGGTCTGAAAAACTGTTTTTT. It specifies CASSLWGARGSEKLFF. The genes are TRBV7-9 and TRBJ1-4; D is possibly TRBD1 (5 bases). The CDR3 length is 16 residues. V gave up 2 bases and J gave up 7 bases, with 17 bases separating them. Germline lookup yields CDR1 SEHNR and CDR2 FQNEAQ (reference sequence).

The rearrangement links TRBV30 to TRBJ1-2; 7 bases align to TRBD1. The CDR3 consists of 14 residues. The junction had 4 bases not matched to a gene; V was cut back by 3 bases and J by 0 bases. Germline CDR1 GTSNPN, CDR2 SVGIG (reference sequence). The CDR3 DNA reads as TGTGCCTGGAGGGAACAGGGGTCTAACTATGGCTACACCTTC. Amino acids: CAWREQGSNYGYTF.

CDR3 in amino acids: CASSSGFVNYGYTF. The CDR3 coding sequence is TGTGCCAGCAGTTCAGGATTCGTCAACTATGGCTACACCTTC. The chain recombines TRBV28 with TRBJ1-2; D not resolved. Germline lookup yields CDR1 MDHEN and CDR2 SYDVKM. Trimming removed 4 bases from V and 2 bases from J, with 11 bases in between. The CDR3 consists of 14 residues.

The chain joins TRBV5-4 to TRBJ2-2; weak D call: TRBD1 (6 bases). CDR1 is SGHNT, CDR2 YYREEE, per germline (reference sequence). This CDR3 has 15 amino acids. Trimming removed 9 bases from V and 2 bases from J, with 17 bases in between. The CDR3 region has the DNA TGTGCCAACAGTTTCGACAGGACCAACACCGGGGAGCTGTTTTTT. Translating it yields CANSFDRTNTGELFF.

The chain couples TRBV9 to TRBJ2-1; 7 nucleotides line up with TRBD2. V shed 0 bases and J 5 bases; nucleotides not matched to a gene: 8. Germline loops: CDR1 SGDLS, CDR2 YYNGEE. The CDR3 runs to 16 residues. DNA of the CDR3: TGTGCCAGCAGCGTAGGGGCGGGAGCCTTTAACAATGAGCAGTTCTTC. Translating gives CASSVGAGAFNNEQFF.

This chain connects TRBV18 to TRBJ1-3; no definite D call. V gave up 0 bases and J gave up 3 bases, with 6 bases separating them. Germline V gene lookup returns CDR1 KGHSH and CDR2 LQKENI. The CDR3 has 14 amino acids. DNA for the CDR3: TGTGCCAGCTCACCACCAGAGGATGGAAACACCATATATTTT. Amino acids: CASSPPEDGNTIYF. Full variable domain (rest looked up from reference TRBV18 and TRBJ1-3): NAGVMQNPRHLVRRRGQEARLRCSPMKGHSHVYWYRQLPEEGLKFMVYLQKENIIDESGMPKERFSAEFPKEGPSILRIQQVVRGDSAAYFCASSPPEDGNTIYFGEGSWLTVV.

The rearrangement uses TRBV21-1 and TRBJ2-7; the table gives TRBD2 as D, unverified against the DNA. TRBV21-1 represents a pseudogene. This CDR3 is built from 16 residues. The CDR3 protein is CASSKPRLLSPYEQYF. In DNA form, the CDR3 reads TGTGCCAGCAGCAAACCACGTCTCTTGAGCCCCTACGAGCAGTACTTC.

CDR3 amino acids: CASSFSLAGAGELFF. CDR3 nucleotides: TGTGCCAGCAGTTTTTCGCTAGCGGGAGCCGGGGAGCTGTTTTTT. The V and J genes are TRBV27 and TRBJ2-2, with 10 bases that match TRBD2. J was trimmed by 6 bases and V by 3 bases; bases with no gene match: 4. The CDR3 has 15 amino acids. Germline V gene data show CDR1 as MNHEY and CDR2 as SMNVEV (reference sequence).

The chain joins TRBV5-5 to TRBJ1-2, with TRBD1 identical over 9 bases. Unmatched junction bases numbered 8, after V lost 6 bases and J lost 8 bases. CDR1 and CDR2 from the germline V gene are SGHKS and YYEKEE (reference sequence). The CDR3 contains 13 residues. The CDR3 nucleotides are TGTGCCAGCAACACCGGGACAGGGAGAGGCTACACCTTC. It specifies CASNTGTGRGYTF.

The rearrangement links TRBV5-8 to TRBJ2-6; no reliable D call. Trimming stripped 5 bases from V and 0 bases from J, with 9 bases between. CDR1 is SGHTS and CDR2 is YDEGEE in the germline V gene. The CDR3 is 15 amino acids. CDR3 residues: CASSSSPSGANVLTF. CDR3 sequence (DNA): TGTGCCAGCAGTTCTAGTCCCTCTGGGGCCAACGTCCTGACTTTC.

J is TRBJ2-4 and V is TRBV28; 10 nucleotides line up with TRBD2. The V segment lost 3 bases and the J segment 16 bases; nucleotides outside the gene matches: 9. CDR1 and CDR2 (germline): MDHEN, SYDVKM. The CDR3 contains 13 residues. The CDR3 DNA reads TGTGCCAGCAGTTTCGTAACTAGCGGGGCCCAATACTTC. It codes for CASSFVTSGAQYF.